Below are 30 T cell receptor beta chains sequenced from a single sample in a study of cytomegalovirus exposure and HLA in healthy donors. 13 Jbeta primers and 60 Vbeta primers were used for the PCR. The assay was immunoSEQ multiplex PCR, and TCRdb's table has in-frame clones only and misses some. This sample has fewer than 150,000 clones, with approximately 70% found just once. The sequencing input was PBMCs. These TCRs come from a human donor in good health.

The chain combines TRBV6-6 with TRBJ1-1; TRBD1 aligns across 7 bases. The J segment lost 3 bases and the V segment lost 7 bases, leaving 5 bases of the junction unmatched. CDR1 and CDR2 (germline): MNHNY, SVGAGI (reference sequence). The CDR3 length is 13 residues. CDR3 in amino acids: CASKDRPHTEAFF. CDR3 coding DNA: TGTGCCAGCAAGGACAGGCCACACACTGAAGCTTTCTTT.

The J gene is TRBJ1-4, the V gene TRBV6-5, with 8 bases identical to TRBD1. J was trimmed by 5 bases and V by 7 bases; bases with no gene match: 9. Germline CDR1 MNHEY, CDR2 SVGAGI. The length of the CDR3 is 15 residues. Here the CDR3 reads CASTSPGQENEKLFF. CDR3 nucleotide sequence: TGTGCCAGCACCTCACCGGGACAGGAAAATGAAAAACTGTTTTTT.

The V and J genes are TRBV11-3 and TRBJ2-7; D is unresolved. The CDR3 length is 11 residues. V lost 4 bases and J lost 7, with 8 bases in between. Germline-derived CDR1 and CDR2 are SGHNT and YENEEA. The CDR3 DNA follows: TGTGCCAGCAGCTCGCCCGGGGAGCAGTACTTC. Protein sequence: CASSSPGEQYF.

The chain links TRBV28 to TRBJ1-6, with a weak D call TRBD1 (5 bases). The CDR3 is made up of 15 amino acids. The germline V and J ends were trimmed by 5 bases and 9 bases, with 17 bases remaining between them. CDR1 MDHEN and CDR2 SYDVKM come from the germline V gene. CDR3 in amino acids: CASSLMTVGGSPLHF. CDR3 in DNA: TGTGCCAGCAGTCTCATGACAGTTGGTGGTTCACCCCTCCACTTT. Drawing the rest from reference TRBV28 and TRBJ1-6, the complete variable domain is DVKVTQSSRYLVKRTGEKVFLECVQDMDHENMFWYRQDPGLGLRLIYFSYDVKMKEKGDIPEGYSVSREKKERFSLILESASTNQTSMYLCASSLMTVGGSPLHFGNGTRLTVT.

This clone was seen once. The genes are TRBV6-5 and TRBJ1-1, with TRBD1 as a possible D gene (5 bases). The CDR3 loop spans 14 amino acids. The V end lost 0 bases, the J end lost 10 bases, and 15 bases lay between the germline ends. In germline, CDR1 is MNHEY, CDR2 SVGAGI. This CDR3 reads CASSYSGTQDLAFF. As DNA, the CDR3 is TGTGCCAGCAGTTACTCCGGGACTCAGGACCTAGCTTTCTTT.

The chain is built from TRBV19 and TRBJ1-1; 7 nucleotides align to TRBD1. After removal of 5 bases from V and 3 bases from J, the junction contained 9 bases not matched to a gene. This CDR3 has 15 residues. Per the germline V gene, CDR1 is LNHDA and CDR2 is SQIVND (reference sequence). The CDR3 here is CASSPHRGRDTEAFF. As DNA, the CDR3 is TGTGCCAGTAGTCCGCACAGGGGAAGGGACACTGAAGCTTTCTTT.

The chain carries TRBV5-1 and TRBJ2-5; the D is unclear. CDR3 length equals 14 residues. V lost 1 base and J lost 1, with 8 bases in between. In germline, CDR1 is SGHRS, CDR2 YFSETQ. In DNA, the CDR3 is TGCGCCAGCAGCTTGTCTCACAGCCAAGAGACCCAGTACTTC. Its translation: CASSLSHSQETQYF.

Written as DNA, the CDR3 is TGCGCCAGCAGTGAGTTTGGCGGGGGGGCAGAGACCCAGTACTTC. Translating gives CASSEFGGGAETQYF. The rearrangement uses TRBV10-2 and TRBJ2-5, with TRBD2 matching over 9 bases. The CDR3 spans 15 residues. Trimming took 1 base from V and 4 from J; bases not matched to a gene: 4. Germline V lookup: CDR1 WSHSY, CDR2 SAAADI.

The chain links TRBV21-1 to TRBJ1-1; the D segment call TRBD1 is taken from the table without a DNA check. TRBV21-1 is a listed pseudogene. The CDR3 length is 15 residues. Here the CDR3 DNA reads TGTGCCAGCAGCTTAACAGGGGGTAAGAACACTGAAGCTTTCTTT. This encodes CASSLTGGKNTEAFF.

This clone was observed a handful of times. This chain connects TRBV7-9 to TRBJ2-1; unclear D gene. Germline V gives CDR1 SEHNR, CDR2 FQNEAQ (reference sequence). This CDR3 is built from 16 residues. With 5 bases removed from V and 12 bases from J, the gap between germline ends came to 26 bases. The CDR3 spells CASSRLGPRVEDGQFF. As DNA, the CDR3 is TGTGCCAGCAGCCGCCTCGGCCCCCGCGTCGAGGATGGGCAGTTCTTC.

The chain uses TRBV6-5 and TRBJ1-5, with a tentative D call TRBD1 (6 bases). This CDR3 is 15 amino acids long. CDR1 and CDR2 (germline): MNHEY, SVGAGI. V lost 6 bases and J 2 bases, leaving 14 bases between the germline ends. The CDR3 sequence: CASSSSGGRNQPQHF. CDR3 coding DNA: TGTGCCAGCAGCTCCTCCGGGGGGCGCAATCAGCCCCAGCATTTT.

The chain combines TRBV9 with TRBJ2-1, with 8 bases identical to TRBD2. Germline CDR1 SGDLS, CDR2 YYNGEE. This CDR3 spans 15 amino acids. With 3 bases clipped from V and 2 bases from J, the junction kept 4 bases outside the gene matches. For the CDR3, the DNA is TGTGCCAGCAGCGAAGATAGCGGGACCTACAATGAGCAGTTCTTC. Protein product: CASSEDSGTYNEQFF.

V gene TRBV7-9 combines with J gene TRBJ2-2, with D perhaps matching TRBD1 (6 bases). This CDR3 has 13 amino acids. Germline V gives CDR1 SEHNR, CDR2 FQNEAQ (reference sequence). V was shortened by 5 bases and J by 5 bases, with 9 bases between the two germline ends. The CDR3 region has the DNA TGTGCCAGCAGCCGGACAGAGACCGGGGAGCTGTTTTTT. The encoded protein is CASSRTETGELFF.

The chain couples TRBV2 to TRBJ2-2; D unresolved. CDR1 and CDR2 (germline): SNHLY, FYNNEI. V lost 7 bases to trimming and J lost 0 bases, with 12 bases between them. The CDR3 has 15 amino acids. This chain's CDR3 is CASIPFTANTGELFF. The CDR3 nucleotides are TGTGCCAGCATCCCATTTACAGCGAACACCGGGGAGCTGTTTTTT. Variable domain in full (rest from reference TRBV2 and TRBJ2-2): EPEVTQTPSHQVTQMGQEVILRCVPISNHLYFYWYRQILGQKVEFLVSFYNNEISEKSEIFDDQFSVERPDGSNFTLKIRSTKLEDSAMYFCASIPFTANTGELFFGEGSRLTVL.

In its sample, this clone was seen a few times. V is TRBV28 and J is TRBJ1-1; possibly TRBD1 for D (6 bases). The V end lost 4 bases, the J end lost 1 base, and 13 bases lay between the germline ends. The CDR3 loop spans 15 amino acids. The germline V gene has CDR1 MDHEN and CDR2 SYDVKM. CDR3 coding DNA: TGTGCCAGCAGTTCCGCCCCGGACAGGAACACTGAAGCTTTCTTT. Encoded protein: CASSSAPDRNTEAFF.

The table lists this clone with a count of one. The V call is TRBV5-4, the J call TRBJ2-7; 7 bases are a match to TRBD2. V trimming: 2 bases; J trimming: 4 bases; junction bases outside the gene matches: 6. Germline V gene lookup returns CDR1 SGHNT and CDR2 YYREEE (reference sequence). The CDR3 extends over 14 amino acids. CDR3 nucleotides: TGTGCCAGCAGCTTCTTGGGGCGGGGGTACGAGCAGTACTTC. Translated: CASSFLGRGYEQYF. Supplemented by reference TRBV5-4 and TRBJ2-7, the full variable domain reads ETGVTQSPTHLIKTRGQQVTLRCSSQSGHNTVSWYQQALGQGPQFIFQYYREEENGRGNFPPRFSGLQFPNYSSELNVNALELDDSALYLCASSFLGRGYEQYFGPGTRLTVT.

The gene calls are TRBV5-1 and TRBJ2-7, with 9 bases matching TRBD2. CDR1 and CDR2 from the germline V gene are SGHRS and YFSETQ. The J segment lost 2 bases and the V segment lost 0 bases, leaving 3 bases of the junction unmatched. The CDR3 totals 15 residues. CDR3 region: CASSLALAGTYEQYF. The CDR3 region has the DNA TGCGCCAGCAGCTTGGCTCTAGCGGGAACCTACGAGCAGTACTTC.

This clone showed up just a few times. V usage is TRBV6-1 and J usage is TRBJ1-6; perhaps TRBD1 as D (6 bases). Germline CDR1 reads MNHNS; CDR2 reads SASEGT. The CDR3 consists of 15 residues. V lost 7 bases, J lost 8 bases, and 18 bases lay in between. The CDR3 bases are TGTGCCAGCACCCAAGGGTCAGGGGATTATTCACCCCTCCACTTT. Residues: CASTQGSGDYSPLHF.

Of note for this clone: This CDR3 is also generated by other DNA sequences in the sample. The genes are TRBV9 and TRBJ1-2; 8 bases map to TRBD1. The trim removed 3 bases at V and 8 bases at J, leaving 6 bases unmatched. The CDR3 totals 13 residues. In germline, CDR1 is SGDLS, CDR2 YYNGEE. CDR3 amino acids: CASSAQGAYGYTF. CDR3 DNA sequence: TGTGCCAGCAGCGCCCAGGGGGCTTACGGCTACACCTTC.

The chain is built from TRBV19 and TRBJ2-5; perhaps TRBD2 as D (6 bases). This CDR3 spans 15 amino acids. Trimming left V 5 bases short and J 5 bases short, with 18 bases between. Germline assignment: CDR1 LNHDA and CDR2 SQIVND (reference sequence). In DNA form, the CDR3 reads TGTGCCAGTAGTTTCTCCGGGACTGACACGGAGACCCAGTACTTC. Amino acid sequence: CASSFSGTDTETQYF.

The DNA of the CDR3 is TGCAGCGTGGAACTAGCGCCGGAGACCCAGTACTTC. As protein: CSVELAPETQYF. The chain carries TRBV29-1 and TRBJ2-5; 7 bases map to TRBD2. Germline CDR1 SQVTM, CDR2 ANQGSEA. The CDR3 totals 12 residues. The V segment lost 6 bases and the J segment 5 bases; nucleotides outside the gene matches: 6.

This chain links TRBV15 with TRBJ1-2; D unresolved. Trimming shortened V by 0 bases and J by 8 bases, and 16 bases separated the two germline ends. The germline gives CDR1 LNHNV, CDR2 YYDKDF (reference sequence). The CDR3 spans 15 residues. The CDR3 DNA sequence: TGTGCCACCAGCAGAGACCGCAGCCTATTCGGGGGCTACACCTTC. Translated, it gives CATSRDRSLFGGYTF.

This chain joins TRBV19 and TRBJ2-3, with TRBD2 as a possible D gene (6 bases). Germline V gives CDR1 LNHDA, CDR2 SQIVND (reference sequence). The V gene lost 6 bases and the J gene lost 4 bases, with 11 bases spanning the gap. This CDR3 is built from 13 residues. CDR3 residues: CASSTSYSDTQYF. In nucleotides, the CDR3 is TGTGCCAGTAGCACTAGCTACTCAGATACGCAGTATTTT.

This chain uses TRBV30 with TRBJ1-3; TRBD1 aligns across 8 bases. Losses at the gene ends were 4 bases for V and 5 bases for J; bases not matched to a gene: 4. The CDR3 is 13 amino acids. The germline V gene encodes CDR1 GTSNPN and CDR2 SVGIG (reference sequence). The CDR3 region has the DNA TGTGCCTGGAACCGGGACAGGAGAAACACCATATATTTT. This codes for CAWNRDRRNTIYF.

The CDR3 spells CASSLHRGYYGYTF. The CDR3 DNA reads TGTGCCAGCAGCCTACACAGGGGTTACTATGGCTACACCTTC. The chain recombines TRBV5-4 with TRBJ1-2; 7 positions match TRBD1. Germline CDR1 SGHNT, CDR2 YYREEE (reference sequence). With V trimmed by 4 bases and J by 3 bases, 6 bases remained unmatched. This CDR3 has 14 residues.

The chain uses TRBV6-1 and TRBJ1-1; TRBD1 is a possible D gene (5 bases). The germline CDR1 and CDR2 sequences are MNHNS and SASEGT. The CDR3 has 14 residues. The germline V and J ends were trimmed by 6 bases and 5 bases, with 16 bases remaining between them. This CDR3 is CASRVRPGNTEAFF. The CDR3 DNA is TGTGCCAGCAGAGTACGTCCAGGGAATACTGAAGCTTTCTTT.

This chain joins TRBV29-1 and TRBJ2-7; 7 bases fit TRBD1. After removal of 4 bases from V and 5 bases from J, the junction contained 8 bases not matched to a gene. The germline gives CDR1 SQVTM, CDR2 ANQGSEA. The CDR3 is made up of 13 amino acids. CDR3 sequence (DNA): TGCAGCGTTGGTCGGACAGGTGGTAACGAGCAGTACTTC. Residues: CSVGRTGGNEQYF.

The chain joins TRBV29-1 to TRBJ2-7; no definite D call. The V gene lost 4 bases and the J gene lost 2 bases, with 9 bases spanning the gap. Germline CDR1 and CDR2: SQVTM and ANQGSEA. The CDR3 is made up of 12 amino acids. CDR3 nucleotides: TGCAGCGTTGGTGCTAGTACCTACGAGCAGTACTTC. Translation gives CSVGASTYEQYF.

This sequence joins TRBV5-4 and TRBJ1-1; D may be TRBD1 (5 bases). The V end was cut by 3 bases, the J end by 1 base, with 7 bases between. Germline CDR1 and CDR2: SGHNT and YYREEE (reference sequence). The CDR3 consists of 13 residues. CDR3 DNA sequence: TGTGCCAGCAGCTGGACACGGAACACTGAAGCTTTCTTT. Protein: CASSWTRNTEAFF.

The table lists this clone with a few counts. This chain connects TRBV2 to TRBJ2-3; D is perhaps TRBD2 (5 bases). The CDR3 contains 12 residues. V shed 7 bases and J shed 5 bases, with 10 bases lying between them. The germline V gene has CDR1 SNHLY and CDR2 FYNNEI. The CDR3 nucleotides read TGTGCCAGCAAAGTGGCGGGAGATACGCAGTATTTT. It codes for CASKVAGDTQYF.